What follows are 5 T cell receptor beta chains derived from one specimen sequenced in a study of resident and recirculating memory T cells in vitiligo. Method: immunoSEQ multiplex PCR; TCRdb's copy keeps in-frame clones and lacks some. Among 70,000 to 95,000 clones, about 90% were seen once, and the ten largest hold more than 5%. Sequencing was done on a sample of blood. These receptors were collected from a male donor with vitiligo.

DNA for the CDR3: TGTGCCAGCTCACCACAGGGAGGGGATACGCAGTATTTT. Protein: CASSPQGGDTQYF. V usage is TRBV18 and J usage is TRBJ2-3, with 7 positions matching TRBD2. This CDR3 is built from 13 residues. J was trimmed by 6 bases and V by 1 base; bases with no gene match: 1. Germline loops: CDR1 KGHSH, CDR2 LQKENI.

The chain links TRBV5-1 to TRBJ1-1; D gene uncertain. The CDR3 has 14 amino acids. Between the trimmed V and J ends, which lost 2 bases and 0 bases, there was a span of 8 bases. Germline V gene data show CDR1 as SGHRS and CDR2 as YFSETQ. CDR3 bases: TGCGCCAGCAGCTTCCTCAACATGAACACTGAAGCTTTCTTT. Protein product: CASSFLNMNTEAFF.

The chain uses TRBV11-2 and TRBJ1-1; tentative D call: TRBD1 (6 bases). This CDR3 has 18 residues. Germline V gives CDR1 SGHAT, CDR2 FQNNGV. Trimming shortened V by 3 bases and J by 4 bases, and 24 bases separated the two germline ends. The CDR3 here is CASSFLGGRGIRGTEAFF. The CDR3 DNA reads TGTGCCAGCAGCTTCCTGGGGGGGCGTGGTATACGCGGCACTGAAGCTTTCTTT. Full variable domain (missing parts from reference TRBV11-2 and TRBJ1-1): EAGVAQSPRYKIIEKRQSVAFWCNPISGHATLYWYQQILGQGPKLLIQFQNNGVVDDSQLPKDRFSAERLKGVDSTLKIQPAKLEDSAVYLCASSFLGGRGIRGTEAFFGQGTRLTVV.

This chain links TRBV5-1 with TRBJ2-1; 11 bases agree with TRBD1. The CDR3 totals 15 residues. The ends lost 4 bases at V and 6 bases at J; junction bases unmatched: 6. Germline lookup yields CDR1 SGHRS and CDR2 YFSETQ. The CDR3 region has the DNA TGCGCCAGCAGCGGGGGGACAGGGGGTGTCAATGAGCAGTTCTTC. It encodes CASSGGTGGVNEQFF.

The J gene is TRBJ2-7, the V gene TRBV18; 7 nucleotides align to TRBD1. With 3 bases clipped from V and 2 bases from J, the junction kept 1 base outside the gene matches. The CDR3 loop spans 13 amino acids. Per the germline V gene, CDR1 is KGHSH and CDR2 is LQKENI. The CDR3 protein is CASSPGQTYEQYF. CDR3 nucleotides: TGTGCCAGCTCACCGGGACAGACCTACGAGCAGTACTTC.